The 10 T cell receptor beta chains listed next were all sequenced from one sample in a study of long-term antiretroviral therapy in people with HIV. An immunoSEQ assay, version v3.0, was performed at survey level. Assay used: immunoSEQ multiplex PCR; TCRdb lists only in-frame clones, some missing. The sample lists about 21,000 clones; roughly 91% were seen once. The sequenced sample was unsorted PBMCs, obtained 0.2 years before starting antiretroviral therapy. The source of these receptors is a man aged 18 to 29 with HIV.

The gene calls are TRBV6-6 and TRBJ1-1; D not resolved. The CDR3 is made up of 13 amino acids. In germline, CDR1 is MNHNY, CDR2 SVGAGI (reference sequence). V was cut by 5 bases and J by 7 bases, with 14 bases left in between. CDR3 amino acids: CASSHTGVNEAFF. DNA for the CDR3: TGTGCCAGCAGTCACACCGGGGTTAATGAAGCTTTCTTT.

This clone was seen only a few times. DNA of the CDR3: TGCGCCAGCAGCCAAGGCTCCAGATCCGGCGGGGAGCTGTTTTTT. Its translation: CASSQGSRSGGELFF. This chain links TRBV4-3 with TRBJ2-2, with D hard to call. Trimming left V 1 base short and J 7 bases short, with 13 bases between. The CDR3 length is 15 residues. The germline V gene encodes CDR1 LGHNA and CDR2 YSLEER.

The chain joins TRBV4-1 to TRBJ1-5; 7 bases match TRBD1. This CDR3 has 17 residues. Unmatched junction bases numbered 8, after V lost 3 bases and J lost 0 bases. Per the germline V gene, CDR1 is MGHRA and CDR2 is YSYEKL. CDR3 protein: CASSHQGTDPSNQPQHF. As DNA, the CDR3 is TGCGCCAGCAGCCACCAAGGGACAGACCCTAGCAATCAGCCCCAGCATTTT.

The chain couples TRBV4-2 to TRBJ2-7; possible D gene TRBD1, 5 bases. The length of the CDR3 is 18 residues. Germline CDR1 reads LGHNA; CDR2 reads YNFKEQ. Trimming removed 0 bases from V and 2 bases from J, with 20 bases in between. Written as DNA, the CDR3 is TGTGCCAGCAGCCAAGATACCACCCTAGGGGAAGGGGCCTACGAGCAGTACTTC. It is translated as CASSQDTTLGEGAYEQYF.

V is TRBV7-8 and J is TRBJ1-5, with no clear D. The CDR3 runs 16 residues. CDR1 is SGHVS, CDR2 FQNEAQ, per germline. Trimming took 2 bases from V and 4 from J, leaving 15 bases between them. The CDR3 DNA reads TGTGCCAGCAGCTTAAACGGTCCCGCGGGAAATCAGCCCCAGCATTTT. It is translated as CASSLNGPAGNQPQHF.

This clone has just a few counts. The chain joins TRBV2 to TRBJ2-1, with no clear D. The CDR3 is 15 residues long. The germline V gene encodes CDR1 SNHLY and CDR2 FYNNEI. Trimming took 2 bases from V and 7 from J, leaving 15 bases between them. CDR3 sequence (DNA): TGTGCCAGCAGTGAATGGAGAGGCGGTGGGAATGAGCAGTTCTTC. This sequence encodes CASSEWRGGGNEQFF. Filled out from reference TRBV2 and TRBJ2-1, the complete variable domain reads EPEVTQTPSHQVTQMGQEVILRCVPISNHLYFYWYRQILGQKVEFLVSFYNNEISEKSEIFDDQFSVERPDGSNFTLKIRSTKLEDSAMYFCASSEWRGGGNEQFFGPGTRLTVL.

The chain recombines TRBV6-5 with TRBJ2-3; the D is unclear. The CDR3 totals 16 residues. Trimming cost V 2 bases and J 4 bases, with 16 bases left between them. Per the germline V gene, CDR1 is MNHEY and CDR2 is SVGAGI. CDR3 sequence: CASSYNVRELPDTQYF. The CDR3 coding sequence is TGTGCCAGCAGTTACAACGTTAGAGAGCTCCCAGATACGCAGTATTTT.

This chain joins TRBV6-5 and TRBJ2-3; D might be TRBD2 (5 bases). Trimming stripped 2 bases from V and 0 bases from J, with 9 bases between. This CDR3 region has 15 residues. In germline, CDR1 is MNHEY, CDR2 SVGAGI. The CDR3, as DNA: TGTGCCAGCAGTTACATAGGGAGTAGCACAGATACGCAGTATTTT. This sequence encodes CASSYIGSSTDTQYF.

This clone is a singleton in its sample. The CDR3 DNA reads as TGCGCCAGCAGTCATGGGGTTAGCGAGCAGTTCTTC. Residues: CASSHGVSEQFF. The chain joins TRBV23-1 to TRBJ2-1; D remains ambiguous. TRBV23-1 is sorted into the ORF group, with uncertain function. This CDR3 is built from 12 residues. V was shortened by 3 bases and J by 10 bases, with 10 bases between the two germline ends.

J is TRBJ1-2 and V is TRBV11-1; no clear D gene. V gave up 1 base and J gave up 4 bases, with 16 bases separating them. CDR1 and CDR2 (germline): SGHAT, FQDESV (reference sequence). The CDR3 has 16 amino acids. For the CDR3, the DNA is TGTGCCAGCAGCTTAGAATTAGAAGGGCCCCTCTATGGCTACACCTTC. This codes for CASSLELEGPLYGYTF.